One and the same sample provided the 6 T cell receptor beta chains below, sequenced in a study of T cell responses to AZD1222 COVID-19 vaccine. Here immunoSEQ multiplex PCR was the method, and the copy in TCRdb shows in-frame clones only, minus some. This sample has over 100,000 clones, with roughly 89% found just once. The sample consisted of peripheral blood, taken on day 0 of AZD1222 vaccination. These receptors were obtained from an adult in good health.

The chain uses TRBV6-2 or TRBV6-3 and TRBJ2-7; D is undetermined. V was pared by 6 bases and J by 3 bases, with 6 bases between. Looked up from germline, CDR1 is MNHEY and CDR2 is SVGEGT. This CDR3 is 11 amino acids long. The CDR3 DNA sequence: TGTGCCAGCAGCCCTCTCTACGAGCAGTACTTC. It specifies CASSPLYEQYF.

This chain links TRBV6-5 with TRBJ1-5; possible D gene TRBD1, 6 bases. The germline V gene has CDR1 MNHEY and CDR2 SVGAGI. The CDR3 has 14 residues. Trimming cost V 5 bases and J 15 bases, with 23 bases left between them. The CDR3 nucleotides are TGTGCCAGCAGTCGACAGGTCTTTGGCTCCCGTGTGCATTTT. Protein sequence: CASSRQVFGSRVHF.

This chain's CDR3 is CASSDRSGTYNEQFF. In nucleotides, the CDR3 is TGTGCCAGTAGTGACCGTAGCGGTACCTACAATGAGCAGTTCTTC. The V and J genes are TRBV19 and TRBJ2-1, with TRBD2 as a possible D gene (6 bases). Germline CDR1 is LNHDA and CDR2 is SQIVND (reference sequence). The CDR3 has 15 residues. Trimming stripped 5 bases from V and 2 bases from J, with 13 bases between.

The J gene is TRBJ2-1, the V gene TRBV20-1; 7 positions agree with TRBD2. This CDR3 has 11 residues. V shed 7 bases, J shed 10 bases, and the junction held 7 bases outside the gene matches. CDR1 and CDR2 (germline): DFQATT, SNEGSKA (reference sequence). CDR3 sequence: CSGGSIIEQFF. The CDR3 nucleotides read TGCAGTGGCGGGAGCATTATAGAGCAGTTCTTC.

CDR3 DNA sequence: TGTGCCAGCTCACCGACAGGGGGGGACAATGAGCAGTTCTTC. It specifies CASSPTGGDNEQFF. The chain recombines TRBV18 with TRBJ2-1; 9 nucleotides agree with TRBD1. The germline V gene has CDR1 KGHSH and CDR2 LQKENI. CDR3 size: 14 residues. V lost 3 bases and J lost 5; bases outside the gene matches: 2.

The CDR3 DNA follows: TGTGCCAGCAGTACCAACAGGGTCCATGAGCAGTTCTTC. This codes for CASSTNRVHEQFF. The chain couples TRBV28 to TRBJ2-1; weak D call: TRBD1 (6 bases). CDR1 is MDHEN and CDR2 is SYDVKM in the germline V gene. V shed 5 bases and J shed 8 bases, with 13 bases lying between them. The length of the CDR3 is 13 residues.